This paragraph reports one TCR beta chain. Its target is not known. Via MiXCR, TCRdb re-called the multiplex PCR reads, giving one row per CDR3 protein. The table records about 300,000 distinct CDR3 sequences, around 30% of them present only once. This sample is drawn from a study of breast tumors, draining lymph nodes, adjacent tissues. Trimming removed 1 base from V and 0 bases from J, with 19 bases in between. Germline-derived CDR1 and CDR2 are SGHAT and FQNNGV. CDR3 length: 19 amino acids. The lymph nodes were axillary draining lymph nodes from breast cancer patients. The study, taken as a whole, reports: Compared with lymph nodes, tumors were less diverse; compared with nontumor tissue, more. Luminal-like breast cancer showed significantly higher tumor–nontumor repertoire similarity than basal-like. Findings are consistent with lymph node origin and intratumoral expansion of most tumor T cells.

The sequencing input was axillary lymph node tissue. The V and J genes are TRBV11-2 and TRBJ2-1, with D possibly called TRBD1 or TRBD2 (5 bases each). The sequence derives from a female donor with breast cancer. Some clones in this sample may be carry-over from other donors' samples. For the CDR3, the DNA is TGTGCCAGCAGCTTAGGAAGGGGTTCCGGGGCAAGCTCCTACAATGAGCAGTTCTTC. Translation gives CASSLGRGSGASSYNEQFF.